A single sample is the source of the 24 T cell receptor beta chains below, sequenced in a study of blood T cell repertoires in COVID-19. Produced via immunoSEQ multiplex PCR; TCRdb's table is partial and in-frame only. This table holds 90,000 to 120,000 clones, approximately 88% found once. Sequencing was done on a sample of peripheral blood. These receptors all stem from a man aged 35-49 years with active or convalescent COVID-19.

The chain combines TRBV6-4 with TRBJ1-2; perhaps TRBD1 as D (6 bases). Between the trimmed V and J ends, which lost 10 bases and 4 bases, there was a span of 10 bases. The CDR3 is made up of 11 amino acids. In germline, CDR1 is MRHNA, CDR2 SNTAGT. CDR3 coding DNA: TGTGCCACCCTGGACAGCTATGGCTACACCTTC. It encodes CATLDSYGYTF.

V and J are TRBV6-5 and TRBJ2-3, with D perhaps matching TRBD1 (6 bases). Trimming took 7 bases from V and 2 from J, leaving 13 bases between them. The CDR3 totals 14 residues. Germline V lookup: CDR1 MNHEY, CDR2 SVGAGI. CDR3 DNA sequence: TGTGCCAGCATTAGGGACACCCTCACAGATACGCAGTATTTT. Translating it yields CASIRDTLTDTQYF.

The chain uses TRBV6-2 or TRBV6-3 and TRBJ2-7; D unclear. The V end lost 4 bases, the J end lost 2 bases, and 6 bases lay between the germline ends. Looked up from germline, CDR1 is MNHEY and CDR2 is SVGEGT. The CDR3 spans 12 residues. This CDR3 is CASSLRAYEQYF. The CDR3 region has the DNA TGTGCCAGCAGTTTACGGGCCTACGAGCAGTACTTC.

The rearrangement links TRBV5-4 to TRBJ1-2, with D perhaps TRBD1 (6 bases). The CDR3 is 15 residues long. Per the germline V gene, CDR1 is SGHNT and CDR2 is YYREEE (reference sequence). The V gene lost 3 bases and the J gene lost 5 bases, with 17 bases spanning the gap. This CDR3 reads CASSSHSDSRYGYTF. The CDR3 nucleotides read TGTGCCAGCAGCTCTCACTCGGACAGCCGATATGGCTACACCTTC.

CDR3 protein: CASSPDSNYGYTF. Here the CDR3 DNA reads TGTGCCAGTAGTCCGGACAGTAACTATGGCTACACCTTC. V gene TRBV19 combines with J gene TRBJ1-2, with a possible D match to TRBD1 (6 bases). Trimming removed 5 bases at V and 1 base at J, with 8 bases between. Per the germline V gene, CDR1 is LNHDA and CDR2 is SQIVND (reference sequence). The CDR3 sequence is 13 residues long.

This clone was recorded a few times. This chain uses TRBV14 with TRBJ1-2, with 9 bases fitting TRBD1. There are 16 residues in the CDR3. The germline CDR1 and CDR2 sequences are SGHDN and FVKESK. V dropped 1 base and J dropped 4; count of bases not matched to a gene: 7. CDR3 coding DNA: TGTGCCAGCAGCCAAGGACCCCAGGACAGGGGCTATGGCTACACCTTC. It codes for CASSQGPQDRGYGYTF.

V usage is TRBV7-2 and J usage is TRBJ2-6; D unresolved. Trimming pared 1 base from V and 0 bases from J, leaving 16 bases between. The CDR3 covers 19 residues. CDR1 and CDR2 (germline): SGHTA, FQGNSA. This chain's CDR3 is CASSLGLLGRYSGANVLTF. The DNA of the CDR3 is TGTGCCAGCAGCTTAGGCCTCCTTGGCAGGTACTCTGGGGCCAACGTCCTGACTTTC. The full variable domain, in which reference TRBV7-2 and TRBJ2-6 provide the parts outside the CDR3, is GAGVSQSPSNKVTEKGKDVELRCDPISGHTALYWYRQSLGQGLEFLIYFQGNSAPDKSGLPSDRFSAERTGGSVSTLTIQRTQQEDSAVYLCASSLGLLGRYSGANVLTFGAGSRLTVL.

CDR3 DNA sequence: TGTGCCAGCAGTCCTCAGACGAACACCGGGGAGCTGTTTTTT. Translating gives CASSPQTNTGELFF. V usage is TRBV6-5 and J usage is TRBJ2-2; D gene uncertain. V was shortened by 5 bases and J by 0 bases, with 7 bases between the two germline ends. The CDR3 length is 14 residues. Germline values: CDR1 MNHEY, CDR2 SVGAGI.

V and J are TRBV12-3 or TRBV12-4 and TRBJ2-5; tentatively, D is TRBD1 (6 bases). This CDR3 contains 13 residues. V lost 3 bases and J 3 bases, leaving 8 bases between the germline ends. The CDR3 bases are TGTGCCAGCAGTTTTTACAGGGAAGAGACCCAGTACTTC. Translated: CASSFYREETQYF.

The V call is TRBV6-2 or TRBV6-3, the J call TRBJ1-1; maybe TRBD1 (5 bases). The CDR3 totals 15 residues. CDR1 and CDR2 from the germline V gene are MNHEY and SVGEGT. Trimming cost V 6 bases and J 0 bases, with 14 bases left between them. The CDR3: CASSQNDRMNTEAFF. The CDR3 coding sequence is TGTGCCAGCAGCCAAAACGACAGAATGAACACTGAAGCTTTCTTT.

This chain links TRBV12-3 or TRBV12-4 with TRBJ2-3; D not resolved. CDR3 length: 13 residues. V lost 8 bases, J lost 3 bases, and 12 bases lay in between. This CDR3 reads CASGTERTDTQYF. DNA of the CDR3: TGTGCCAGCGGAACCGAGAGGACAGATACGCAGTATTTT.

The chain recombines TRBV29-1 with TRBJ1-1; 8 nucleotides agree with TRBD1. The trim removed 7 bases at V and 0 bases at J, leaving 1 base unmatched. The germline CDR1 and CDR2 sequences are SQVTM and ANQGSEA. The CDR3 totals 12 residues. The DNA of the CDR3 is TGCAGCGGGACAGGGCTGAACACTGAAGCTTTCTTT. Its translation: CSGTGLNTEAFF.

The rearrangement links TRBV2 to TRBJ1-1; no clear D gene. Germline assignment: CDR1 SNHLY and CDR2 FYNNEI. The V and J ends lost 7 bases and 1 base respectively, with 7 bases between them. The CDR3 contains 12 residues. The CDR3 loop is CASNHGNTEAFF. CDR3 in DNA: TGTGCCAGCAATCACGGGAACACTGAAGCTTTCTTT.

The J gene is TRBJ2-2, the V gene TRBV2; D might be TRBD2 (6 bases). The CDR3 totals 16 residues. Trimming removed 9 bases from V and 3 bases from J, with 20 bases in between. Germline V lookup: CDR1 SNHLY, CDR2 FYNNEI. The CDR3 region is CASRVSGLLYTGELFF. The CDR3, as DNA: TGTGCCAGTCGGGTTAGCGGATTACTTTACACCGGGGAGCTGTTTTTT. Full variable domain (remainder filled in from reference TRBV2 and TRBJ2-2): EPEVTQTPSHQVTQMGQEVILRCVPISNHLYFYWYRQILGQKVEFLVSFYNNEISEKSEIFDDQFSVERPDGSNFTLKIRSTKLEDSAMYFCASRVSGLLYTGELFFGEGSRLTVL.

The CDR3 loop reads CAWSAGQAPNYGYTF. In DNA form, the CDR3 reads TGTGCCTGGAGTGCGGGACAGGCCCCTAACTATGGCTACACCTTC. V usage is TRBV30 and J usage is TRBJ1-2; 8 nucleotides agree with TRBD1. Germline V gene lookup returns CDR1 GTSNPN and CDR2 SVGIG (reference sequence). Trimming at V came to 1 base and at J to 0 bases, leaving 4 bases not matched to a gene. There are 15 residues in the CDR3.

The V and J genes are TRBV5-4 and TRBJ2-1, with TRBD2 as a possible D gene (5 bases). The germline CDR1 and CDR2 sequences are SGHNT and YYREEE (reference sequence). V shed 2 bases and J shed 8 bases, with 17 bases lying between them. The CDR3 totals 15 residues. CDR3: CASSFGRGLDYEQFF. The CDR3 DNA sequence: TGTGCCAGCAGCTTTGGACGGGGTTTAGATTATGAGCAGTTCTTC.

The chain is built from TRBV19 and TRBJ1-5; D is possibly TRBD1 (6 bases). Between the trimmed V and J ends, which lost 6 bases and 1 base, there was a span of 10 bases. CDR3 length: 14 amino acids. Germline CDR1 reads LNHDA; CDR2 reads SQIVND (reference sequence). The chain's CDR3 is CASRTGWSNQPQHF. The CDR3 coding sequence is TGTGCCAGTAGAACAGGGTGGAGCAATCAGCCCCAGCATTTT.

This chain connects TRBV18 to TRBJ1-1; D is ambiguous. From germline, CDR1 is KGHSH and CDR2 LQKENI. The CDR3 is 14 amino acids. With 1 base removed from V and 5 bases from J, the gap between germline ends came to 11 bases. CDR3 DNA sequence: TGTGCCAGCTCACCACAGGGAGGAAGGACTGAAGCTTTCTTT. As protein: CASSPQGGRTEAFF.

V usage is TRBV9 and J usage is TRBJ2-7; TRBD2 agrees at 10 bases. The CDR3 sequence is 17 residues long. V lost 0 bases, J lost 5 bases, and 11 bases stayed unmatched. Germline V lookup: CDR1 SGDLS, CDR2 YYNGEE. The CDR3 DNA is TGTGCCAGCAGCGTAGGGGCTAGCGGGAGTATAACACACGAGCAGTACTTC. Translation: CASSVGASGSITHEQYF.

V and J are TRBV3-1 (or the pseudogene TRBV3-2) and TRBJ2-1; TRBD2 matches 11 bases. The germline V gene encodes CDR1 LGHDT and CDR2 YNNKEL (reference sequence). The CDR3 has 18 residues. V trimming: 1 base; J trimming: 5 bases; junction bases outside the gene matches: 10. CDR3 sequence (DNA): TGTGCCAGCAGCCAAGTCCCGGGCGGACTAGCGGGTCACAATGAGCAGTTCTTC. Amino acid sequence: CASSQVPGGLAGHNEQFF.

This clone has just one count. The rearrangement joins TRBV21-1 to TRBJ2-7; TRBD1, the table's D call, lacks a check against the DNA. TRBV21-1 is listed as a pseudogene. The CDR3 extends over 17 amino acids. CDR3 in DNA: TGTGCCAGCAGCAAAGCGCTCAAGGACAGGGGAGTCTACGAGCAGTACTTC. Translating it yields CASSKALKDRGVYEQYF.

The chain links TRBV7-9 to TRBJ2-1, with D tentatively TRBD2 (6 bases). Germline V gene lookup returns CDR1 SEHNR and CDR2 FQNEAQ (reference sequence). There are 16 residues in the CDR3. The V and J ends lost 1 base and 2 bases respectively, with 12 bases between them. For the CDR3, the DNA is TGTGCCAGCAGCTTAGGCGCGGGAAAAACCTACAATGAGCAGTTCTTC. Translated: CASSLGAGKTYNEQFF.

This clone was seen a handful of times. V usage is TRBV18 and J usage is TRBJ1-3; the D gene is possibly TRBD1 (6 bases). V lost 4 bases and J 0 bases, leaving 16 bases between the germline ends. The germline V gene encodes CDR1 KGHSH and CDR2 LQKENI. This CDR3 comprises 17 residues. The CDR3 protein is CASSQPNDRFSGNTIYF. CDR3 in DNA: TGTGCCAGCTCACAACCAAACGACAGGTTCTCTGGAAACACCATATATTTT.

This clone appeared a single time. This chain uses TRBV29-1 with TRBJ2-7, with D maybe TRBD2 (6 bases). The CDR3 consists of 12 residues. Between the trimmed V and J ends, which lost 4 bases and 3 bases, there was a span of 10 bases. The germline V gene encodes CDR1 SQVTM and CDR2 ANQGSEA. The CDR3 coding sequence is TGCAGCGTTGGGGACTTGTACTACGAGCAGTACTTC. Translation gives CSVGDLYYEQYF.